This T cell receptor beta chain was identified during a study of T cells in Graves' hyperthyroidism and ophthalmopathy. Regarding the study as a whole: Ophthalmopathy was told apart from stable hyperthyroidism by a 13 V-J model. In blood, most of the thyroid clonotypes expanded above 0.001 were also present.

Calling Graves' hyperthyroidism stable meant ophthalmopathy did not progress within 18 months. Amplification yielded TCR beta CDR3 regions, with RNA transcripts as the source. HTBI primers drove first-round RT-PCR of the TCR CDR3. One entry per CDR3 protein, called by TCRdb with MiXCR from the multiplex PCR reads. The data contain around 480,000 distinct CDR3 sequences, around an eighth of them singletons. This clonotype has at least ten counts. Its antigen is as yet unknown. Germline values: CDR1 SNHLY, CDR2 FYNNEI. The CDR3 is 12 residues long. The germline V and J ends were trimmed by 6 bases and 12 bases, with 15 bases remaining between them.

The J gene is TRBJ1-5, the V gene TRBV2, with D maybe TRBD1 (6 bases). The sequence derives from a woman between 18 and 29 years old with Graves' hyperthyroidism. The sample taken for sequencing was blood. DNA for the CDR3: TGTGCCAGCAGCGAGACAGGTACGCTCCAGCATTTT. This encodes CASSETGTLQHF.